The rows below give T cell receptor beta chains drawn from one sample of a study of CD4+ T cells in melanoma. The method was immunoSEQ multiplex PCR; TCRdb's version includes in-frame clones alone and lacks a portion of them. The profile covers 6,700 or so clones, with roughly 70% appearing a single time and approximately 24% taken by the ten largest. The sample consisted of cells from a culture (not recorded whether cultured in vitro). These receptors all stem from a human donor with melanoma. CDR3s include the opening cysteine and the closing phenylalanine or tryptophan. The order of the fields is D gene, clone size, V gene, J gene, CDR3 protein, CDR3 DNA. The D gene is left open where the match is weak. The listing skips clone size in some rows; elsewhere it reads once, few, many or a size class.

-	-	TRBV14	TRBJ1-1	CASSQQGGYTEAFF	TGTGCCAGCAGCCAACAGGGCGGTTACACTGAAGCTTTCTTT
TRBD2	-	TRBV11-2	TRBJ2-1	CASSLDGRGGQRNEQFF	TGTGCCAGCAGCTTGGATGGGCGGGGGGGCCAACGTAATGAGCAGTTCTTC
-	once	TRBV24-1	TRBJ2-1	CATQVSGANNEQFF	TGTGCCACCCAGGTCTCAGGGGCCAACAATGAGCAGTTCTTC
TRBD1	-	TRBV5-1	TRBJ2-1	CASSLADREPDNEQFF	TGCGCCAGCAGCTTGGCTGACAGGGAGCCAGACAATGAGCAGTTCTTC
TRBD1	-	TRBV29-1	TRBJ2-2	CSVKGDSEFGELFF	TGCAGCGTGAAGGGGGACAGCGAATTCGGGGAGCTGTTTTTT
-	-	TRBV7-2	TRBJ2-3	CASSLRVDTQYF	TGTGCCAGCAGCTTAAGGGTCGATACGCAGTATTTT
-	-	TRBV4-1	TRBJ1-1	CASSLQPELPGFTNTEAFF	TGCGCCAGCAGCCTGCAACCCGAGCTCCCAGGGTTCACGAACACTGAAGCTTTCTTT
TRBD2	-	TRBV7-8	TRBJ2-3	CASSRTSGGADTQYF	TGTGCCAGCAGCCGGACTAGCGGGGGTGCAGATACGCAGTATTTT
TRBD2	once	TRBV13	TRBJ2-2	CASSPRLAGDTGELFF	TGTGCCAGCAGCCCCCGACTAGCGGGGGACACCGGGGAGCTGTTTTTT
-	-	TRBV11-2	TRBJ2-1	CASSGRPRANEQFF	TGTGCCAGCAGCGGACGACCAAGAGCCAATGAGCAGTTCTTC
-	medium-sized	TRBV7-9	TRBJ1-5	CASSDRPGDQPQHF	TGTGCCAGCAGCGATAGACCAGGGGATCAGCCCCAGCATTTT
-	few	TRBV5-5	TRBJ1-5	CASSLDDRPNQPQHF	TGTGCCAGCAGCTTGGATGACAGACCCAATCAGCCCCAGCATTTT
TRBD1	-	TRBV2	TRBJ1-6	CASSALDRAVGSPLHF	TGTGCCAGCAGTGCCCTGGACAGGGCCGTTGGATCACCCCTCCACTTT
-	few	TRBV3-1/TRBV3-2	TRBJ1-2	CASSQGSRDGSYGYTF	TGTGCCAGCAGCCAAGGCAGCCGGGACGGAAGTTATGGCTACACCTTC
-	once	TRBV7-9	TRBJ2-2	CASSLVAAFTEELFF	TGTGCCAGCAGCTTAGTGGCAGCTTTCACCGAGGAGCTGTTTTTT
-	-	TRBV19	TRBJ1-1	CASSSGSVEAFF	TGTGCCAGTTCCAGCGGATCGGTTGAAGCTTTCTTT
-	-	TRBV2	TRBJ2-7	CASRGGRVSDEQYF	TGTGCCAGCCGGGGTGGTAGGGTCTCCGACGAGCAGTACTTC
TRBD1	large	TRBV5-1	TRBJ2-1	CASRHADRAGGEQFF	TGCGCCAGCAGACACGCAGACAGGGCCGGTGGTGAGCAGTTCTTC